The 22 T cell receptor beta chains given below trace back to one sample, sequenced in a study of blood T cell repertoires in COVID-19. Libraries were prepared by immunoSEQ multiplex PCR; TCRdb keeps only in-frame clonotypes and omits some of them. This table holds some 250,000 clones, 70% to 90% found once. The sequencing sample was made of peripheral blood. The receptors come from a woman aged 70-85 years with active or convalescent COVID-19.

The CDR3 region has the DNA TGCGCCAGCAGTCCCGGGTTGAGACAGCCCCAGCATTTT. It encodes CASSPGLRQPQHF. This chain connects TRBV10-1 to TRBJ1-5; D is undetermined. The V gene lost 5 bases and the J gene lost 7 bases, with 12 bases spanning the gap. The CDR3 is 13 residues long. Germline V gives CDR1 WNHNN, CDR2 SYGVQD (reference sequence).

CDR3 residues: CASSPPTDATNEKLFF. CDR3 nucleotides: TGCGCCAGCAGCCCCCCTACAGACGCAACTAATGAAAAACTGTTTTTT. The rearrangement joins TRBV5-1 to TRBJ1-4; D not resolved. The CDR3 sequence is 16 residues long. Per germline, CDR1 SGHRS and CDR2 YFSETQ. Trimming pared 4 bases from V and 0 bases from J, leaving 13 bases between.

This clone was seen a single time. The chain combines TRBV5-6 with TRBJ1-2, with 8 bases aligning to TRBD1. J gave up 3 bases and V 4 bases, and 11 bases lay outside the gene matches. CDR3 length: 16 amino acids. Germline CDR1 is SGHDT and CDR2 is YYEEEE. The CDR3 sequence is CASSPFATGAYYGYTF. The CDR3 coding sequence is TGTGCCAGCAGCCCATTTGCGACAGGGGCCTACTATGGCTACACCTTC. Together with reference TRBV5-6 and TRBJ1-2, the CDR3 gives the full variable domain: DAGVTQSPTHLIKTRGQQVTLRCSPKSGHDTVSWYQQALGQGPQFIFQYYEEEERQRGNFPDRFSGHQFPNYSSELNVNALLLGDSALYLCASSPFATGAYYGYTFGSGTRLTVV.

The chain joins TRBV7-6 to TRBJ2-3; TRBD2 matches 9 bases. Trimming at V came to 5 bases and at J to 2 bases, leaving 11 bases not matched to a gene. The CDR3 is 17 residues long. The V gene's germline CDR1 is SGHVS and CDR2 FNYEAQ. The CDR3 loop is CASSEEPSGDPTDTQYF. CDR3 DNA sequence: TGTGCCAGCAGCGAAGAGCCTAGCGGGGATCCCACAGATACGCAGTATTTT.

The J gene is TRBJ2-2, the V gene TRBV18; TRBD1 agrees at 8 bases. V gave up 6 bases and J gave up 2 bases; unmatched junction bases: 14. This CDR3 has 18 amino acids. Germline V CDR1 and CDR2: KGHSH, LQKENI. In nucleotides, the CDR3 is TGTGCCAGCTCCCAGATCGGACAGGGAGTCTATAACACCGGGGAGCTGTTTTTT. Its translation: CASSQIGQGVYNTGELFF.

J is TRBJ2-5 and V is TRBV29-1, with TRBD2 as a possible D gene (5 bases). V lost 5 bases to trimming and J lost 2 bases, with 9 bases between them. CDR1 is SQVTM, CDR2 ANQGSEA, per germline. CDR3 size: 12 residues. DNA for the CDR3: TGCAGCGTTTTCGGGGTACAAGAGACCCAGTACTTC. The encoded protein is CSVFGVQETQYF.

This clone was counted only a few times. The V and J genes are TRBV10-1 and TRBJ1-6; no definite D call. Trimming pared 10 bases from V and 8 bases from J, leaving 9 bases between. Germline V lookup: CDR1 WNHNN, CDR2 SYGVQD (reference sequence). The CDR3 is made up of 11 amino acids. The CDR3 sequence is CATTRDSPLHF. The DNA for the CDR3 is TGCGCCACCACCCGAGATTCACCCCTCCACTTT.

V gene TRBV25-1 combines with J gene TRBJ1-1; tentatively, D is TRBD1 (6 bases). The CDR3 covers 13 residues. CDR1 is MGHDK, CDR2 SYGVNS, per germline. The V gene lost 0 bases and the J gene lost 10 bases, with 12 bases spanning the gap. The CDR3 loop reads CASSEYGAGAAFF. CDR3 nucleotides: TGTGCCAGCAGTGAATATGGAGCAGGGGCAGCTTTCTTT.

The J gene is TRBJ1-2, the V gene TRBV5-1; D perhaps matches TRBD1 (5 bases). This CDR3 comprises 15 residues. Germline V gives CDR1 SGHRS, CDR2 YFSETQ. The V end was cut by 1 base, the J end by 0 bases, with 10 bases between. CDR3: CASSLSGVANYGYTF. CDR3 coding DNA: TGCGCCAGCAGCTTGTCGGGGGTGGCTAACTATGGCTACACCTTC.

The rearrangement joins TRBV15 to TRBJ1-4; D unresolved. Between the trimmed V and J ends, which lost 0 bases and 4 bases, there was a span of 9 bases. Germline assignment: CDR1 LNHNV and CDR2 YYDKDF (reference sequence). The CDR3 loop spans 15 amino acids. The CDR3 sequence: CATSRERLGNEKLFF. In DNA form, the CDR3 reads TGTGCCACCAGCAGAGAGAGACTGGGTAATGAAAAACTGTTTTTT.

This clone was detected once. The genes are TRBV5-6 and TRBJ1-2; D is ambiguous. CDR3 size: 16 residues. Germline V lookup: CDR1 SGHDT, CDR2 YYEEEE. Trimming cost V 2 bases and J 2 bases, with 16 bases left between them. CDR3 in amino acids: CASSFETDLINYGYTF. CDR3 in DNA: TGTGCCAGCAGCTTTGAAACAGACCTCATAAACTATGGCTACACCTTC.

This clone occurred a few times. CDR3 in amino acids: CASSLATGHPSNYGYTF. The DNA of the CDR3 is TGTGCCAGCAGCTTGGCGACCGGACACCCTTCTAACTATGGCTACACCTTC. The chain recombines TRBV11-2 with TRBJ1-2, with a possible D match to TRBD1 (5 bases). This CDR3 spans 17 amino acids. V shed 3 bases and J shed 0 bases, with 17 bases lying between them. The germline V gene has CDR1 SGHAT and CDR2 FQNNGV.

This sequence joins TRBV24-1 and TRBJ1-2; 7 nucleotides match TRBD1. V lost 2 bases and J lost 4; bases outside the gene matches: 12. Germline values: CDR1 KGHDR, CDR2 SFDVKD. This CDR3 spans 17 amino acids. In nucleotides, the CDR3 is TGTGCCACCAGTGATTCCGCCAGGCAGGGGGGACTCTATGGCTACACCTTC. It codes for CATSDSARQGGLYGYTF.

This chain links TRBV5-1 with TRBJ1-1; D uncertain. The V gene lost 4 bases and the J gene lost 0 bases, with 4 bases spanning the gap. The CDR3 totals 12 residues. CDR1 is SGHRS and CDR2 is YFSETQ in the germline V gene. The CDR3 region has the DNA TGCGCCAGCAGCCCCATGAACACTGAAGCTTTCTTT. Protein sequence: CASSPMNTEAFF.

This clone has a single count. This chain joins TRBV29-1 and TRBJ1-4, with 7 nucleotides matching TRBD1. Germline V gives CDR1 SQVTM, CDR2 ANQGSEA. This CDR3 spans 13 amino acids. V lost 7 bases, J lost 5 bases, and 7 bases stayed unmatched. CDR3 in amino acids: CSGGGRGNEKLFF. The CDR3 region has the DNA TGCAGCGGGGGAGGCAGGGGGAATGAAAAACTGTTTTTT.

This chain links TRBV20-1 with TRBJ2-3; D is possibly TRBD1 (7 bases). The ends were cut back, 3 bases at V and 1 base at J, with 26 bases in the middle. The germline gives CDR1 DFQATT, CDR2 SNEGSKA (reference sequence). The length of the CDR3 is 19 residues. The CDR3 region is CSASSRGAQLGPGTDTQYF. The DNA of the CDR3 is TGCAGTGCTAGTTCCAGGGGGGCTCAACTCGGTCCAGGCACAGATACGCAGTATTTT.

The chain recombines TRBV9 with TRBJ2-1, with TRBD2 identical over 10 bases. With 0 bases clipped from V and 9 bases from J, the junction kept 6 bases outside the gene matches. CDR1 is SGDLS, CDR2 YYNGEE, per germline. This CDR3 region has 15 residues. CDR3 amino acids: CASSVAAGGPGEQFF. DNA for the CDR3: TGTGCCAGCAGCGTAGCAGCGGGGGGGCCGGGTGAGCAGTTCTTC. Looking up the rest from reference TRBV9 and TRBJ2-1 gives the full variable domain: DSGVTQTPKHLITATGQRVTLRCSPRSGDLSVYWYQQSLDQGLQFLIQYYNGEERAKGNILERFSAQQFPDLHSELNLSSLELGDSALYFCASSVAAGGPGEQFFGPGTRLTVL.

This CDR3 is CASSPGQGTDTQYF. Written as DNA, the CDR3 is TGTGCCAGCAGCCCCGGACAGGGCACAGATACGCAGTATTTT. The chain uses TRBV3-1 (or the pseudogene TRBV3-2) and TRBJ2-3; 7 bases map to TRBD1. With V trimmed by 4 bases and J by 1 base, 2 bases remained unmatched. Germline CDR1 LGHDT, CDR2 YNNKEL (reference sequence). This CDR3 spans 14 amino acids.

The chain employs TRBV4-1 and TRBJ2-1; 8 nucleotides align to TRBD2. This CDR3 has 15 residues. Germline-derived CDR1 and CDR2 are MGHRA and YSYEKL. J gave up 6 bases and V 9 bases, and 13 bases lay outside the gene matches. CDR3 coding DNA: TGCGCCAGTACCCCAGCCAGCGGGGGCGGCAATGAGCAGTTCTTC. As protein: CASTPASGGGNEQFF.

This clone appeared a few times. The rearrangement links TRBV4-3 to TRBJ1-2, with 8 bases identical to TRBD1. The CDR3 spans 15 residues. J was trimmed by 4 bases and V by 4 bases; bases with no gene match: 8. In germline, CDR1 is LGHNA, CDR2 YSLEER. The CDR3 sequence is CASSRGEDRAYGYTF. CDR3 bases: TGCGCCAGCAGCCGGGGAGAGGACAGGGCCTATGGCTACACCTTC.

As regards this clone: Other nucleotide sequences in the sample specify the same CDR3. This chain joins TRBV12-3 or TRBV12-4 and TRBJ1-1; TRBD1 is a possible D gene (6 bases). This CDR3 spans 13 amino acids. V lost 3 bases, J lost 4 bases, and 9 bases lay in between. Here the CDR3 reads CASSLRGGTEAFF. The DNA for the CDR3 is TGTGCCAGCAGTTTGAGGGGGGGCACTGAAGCTTTCTTT.

This clone has a single count. The chain carries TRBV5-1 and TRBJ2-5, with D unclear. The V and J ends lost 4 bases and 3 bases respectively, with 4 bases between them. The germline CDR1 and CDR2 sequences are SGHRS and YFSETQ. CDR3 size: 11 residues. The CDR3 region is CASSQKETQYF. DNA for the CDR3: TGCGCCAGCAGCCAAAAAGAGACCCAGTACTTC.